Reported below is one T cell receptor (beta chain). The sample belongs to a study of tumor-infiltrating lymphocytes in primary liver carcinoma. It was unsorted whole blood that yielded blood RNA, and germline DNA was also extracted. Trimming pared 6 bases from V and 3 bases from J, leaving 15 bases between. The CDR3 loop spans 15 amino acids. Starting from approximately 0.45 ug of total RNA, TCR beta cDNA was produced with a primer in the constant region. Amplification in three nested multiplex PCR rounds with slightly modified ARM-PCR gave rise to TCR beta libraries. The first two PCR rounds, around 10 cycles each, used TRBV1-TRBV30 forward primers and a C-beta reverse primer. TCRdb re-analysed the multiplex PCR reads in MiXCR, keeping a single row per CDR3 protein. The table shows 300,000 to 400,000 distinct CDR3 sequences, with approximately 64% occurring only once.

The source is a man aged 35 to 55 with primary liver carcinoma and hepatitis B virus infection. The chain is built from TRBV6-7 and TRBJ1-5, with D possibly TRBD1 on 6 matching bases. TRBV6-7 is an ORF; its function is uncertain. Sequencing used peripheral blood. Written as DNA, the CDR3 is TGTGCCAGCAGCCAAACAGGGCCGCCCAATCAGCCCCAGCATTTT. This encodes CASSQTGPPNQPQHF.